A selection of T cell receptor beta chains follows, all from one sample in a study of blood T cell repertoires in COVID-19. The table came from immunoSEQ multiplex PCR; TCRdb's copy has only in-frame clones and leaves some out. The table includes 360,000 or so clones, more than 85% detected once. The specimen sequenced was PBMCs or T cells enriched from blood (not recorded which). The receptors originated from a woman aged 30 to 39 who had recovered from COVID-19. The CDR3 runs from the conserved cysteine through the conserved F or W. The D gene is left open where the match is weak. Expanded clones get a size class; other rows say once, few or many, or leave the size out.

>NA|TRBV10-2|NA|TRBJ2-7
CASTRGYEQYF
TGCGCCAGCACGCGGGGCTACGAGCAGTACTTC
>NA|TRBV2|TRBD2|TRBJ2-1
CASSSGRQFNEQFF
TGTGCCAGTTCTAGCGGGAGGCAATTCAATGAGCAGTTCTTC
>NA|TRBV11-2|NA|TRBJ2-1
CASSLGGPSYNEQFF
TGTGCCAGCAGCTTGGGGGGGCCCTCCTACAATGAGCAGTTCTTC
>NA|TRBV6-1|TRBD2|TRBJ2-3
CASSEFGGSLASADTQYF
TGTGCCAGCAGTGAATTCGGCGGGAGCCTGGCATCCGCAGATACGCAGTATTTT
>NA|TRBV2|NA|TRBJ1-2
CASRDMNYGYTF
TGTGCCAGCAGGGACATGAACTATGGCTACACCTTC
>NA|TRBV28|TRBD1|TRBJ1-6
CASRYRGGNSPLHF
TGTGCCAGCAGGTACAGGGGAGGTAATTCACCCCTCCACTTT
>NA|TRBV28|TRBD1|TRBJ1-5
CASSLRQGGQPQHF
TGTGCCAGCAGTCTCCGACAGGGCGGGCAGCCCCAGCATTTT
>NA|TRBV29-1|NA|TRBJ2-7
CSPPTRSYEQYF
TGCAGCCCACCGACTCGTTCCTACGAGCAGTACTTC
>NA|TRBV11-2|TRBD2|TRBJ2-5
CASSLSELAALQETQYF
TGTGCCAGCAGCTTAAGCGAACTAGCGGCCCTCCAAGAGACCCAGTACTTC
>few|TRBV29-1|NA|TRBJ1-1
CSASGMAKGTEAFF
TGCAGCGCCTCCGGGATGGCTAAGGGCACTGAAGCTTTCTTT
>few|TRBV21-1|NA|TRBJ1-3
CASSVGDSRGNTIYF
TGTGCCAGCAGCGTAGGGGACAGCCGTGGAAACACCATATATTTT
>NA|TRBV27|TRBD1|TRBJ1-2
CASRATLGQVYGYTF
TGTGCCAGCAGAGCCACCCTGGGACAGGTCTATGGCTACACCTTC
>NA|TRBV3-1/TRBV3-2|TRBD2|TRBJ2-3
CASTSTGAGVITDTQYF
TGTGCCAGCACATCGACCGGAGCGGGAGTTATCACAGATACGCAGTATTTT
>NA|TRBV14|NA|TRBJ2-7
CASSRLTGEGEQYF
TGTGCCAGCAGCCGTCTGACAGGGGAGGGCGAGCAGTACTTC
>few|TRBV5-4|NA|TRBJ1-5
CASSDRQGNQPQHF
TGTGCCAGCAGCGACAGACAGGGCAATCAGCCCCAGCATTTT
>NA|TRBV5-1|NA|TRBJ1-1
CASSLGEEGNTEAFF
TGCGCCAGCAGCTTGGGTGAGGAGGGGAACACTGAAGCTTTCTTT
>NA|TRBV3-1/TRBV3-2|NA|TRBJ2-3
CASSQHPGGNPDTQYF
TGTGCCAGCAGCCAACACCCTGGCGGGAACCCAGATACGCAGTATTTT
>NA|TRBV19|NA|TRBJ2-1
CASTFSAESSYNEQFF
TGTGCCAGTACCTTTTCAGCGGAAAGCTCCTACAATGAGCAGTTCTTC
>NA|TRBV27|TRBD1|TRBJ1-5
CASSLAGGVWNQPQHF
TGTGCCAGCAGTTTAGCAGGGGGCGTATGGAACCAGCCCCAGCATTTT
>NA|TRBV6-5|NA|TRBJ1-2
CASSSPSVQGYGYTF
TGTGCCAGCAGTTCCCCTAGTGTGCAGGGCTATGGCTACACCTTC
>NA|TRBV5-4|NA|TRBJ1-6
CASSLGRTVGSPLHF
TGTGCCAGCAGCTTGGGTAGGACAGTTGGTTCACCCCTCCACTTT
>NA|TRBV18|TRBD2|TRBJ2-1
CASSPGAGEYNEQFF
TGTGCCAGCTCACCCGGGGCGGGAGAGTACAATGAGCAGTTCTTC
>NA|TRBV28|NA|TRBJ1-5
CASSLWGEVNQPQHF
TGTGCCAGCAGTTTATGGGGGGAGGTGAATCAGCCCCAGCATTTT
>once|TRBV6-6|TRBD1|TRBJ1-5
CASRPQGAGNQPQHF
TGTGCCAGCAGGCCACAGGGGGCTGGCAATCAGCCCCAGCATTTT
>NA|TRBV7-9|NA|TRBJ1-3
CASSLAAMLYSGNTIYF
TGTGCCAGCAGCTTAGCCGCCATGCTCTACTCTGGAAACACCATATATTTT
>NA|TRBV7-9|TRBD1|TRBJ1-2
CASSLAAGGYGGYTF
TGTGCCAGCAGCTTAGCGGCAGGGGGCTACGGTGGCTACACCTTC
>NA|TRBV4-1|NA|TRBJ2-7
CASSQSILAESYEQYF
TGCGCCAGCAGCCAGAGTATACTTGCTGAATCCTACGAGCAGTACTTC
>NA|TRBV5-4|TRBD1|TRBJ1-6
CASSPDRGGGNSPLHF
TGTGCCAGCAGCCCGGACAGGGGAGGAGGCAATTCACCCCTCCACTTT
>few|TRBV7-9|NA|TRBJ1-1
CASSYSTGNTEAFF
TGTGCCAGCAGCTATTCGACAGGGAACACTGAAGCTTTCTTT
>NA|TRBV4-1|TRBD1|TRBJ1-4
CASRQAAGGQGNEKLFF
TGCGCCAGCAGACAAGCAGCGGGGGGACAGGGGAATGAAAAACTGTTTTTT
>NA|TRBV6-5|TRBD1|TRBJ1-4
CASVDRNYEKLFF
TGTGCCAGCGTGGACAGGAACTATGAAAAACTGTTTTTT
>NA|TRBV3-1/TRBV3-2|NA|TRBJ1-5
CASSQGGGHSNQPQHF
TGTGCCAGCAGCCAAGGAGGCGGTCATAGCAATCAGCCCCAGCATTTT
>NA|TRBV3-1/TRBV3-2|TRBD2|TRBJ2-1
CASSQLLAGYDNEQFF
TGTGCCAGCAGCCAGCTACTAGCGGGATACGACAATGAGCAGTTCTTC
>NA|TRBV18|TRBD1|TRBJ1-6
CASSPGQGASYNSPLHF
TGTGCCAGCTCACCAGGGCAGGGGGCATCCTATAATTCACCCCTCCACTTT
>NA|TRBV11-2|NA|TRBJ1-1
CASSSNREYTEAFF
TGTGCCAGCAGCTCTAACAGGGAGTACACTGAAGCTTTCTTT
>few|TRBV30|NA|TRBJ1-4
CAWRGGEKLFF
TGTGCCTGGAGGGGAGGGGAAAAACTGTTTTTT
>once|TRBV3-1/TRBV3-2|TRBD2|TRBJ2-5
CASSSTGAGVEETQYF
TGTGCCAGCAGCTCTACCGGGGCGGGAGTGGAGGAGACCCAGTACTTC
>NA|TRBV11-3|TRBD2|TRBJ2-1
CASSPGLAGANEQFF
TGTGCCAGCAGCCCAGGACTAGCGGGAGCCAATGAGCAGTTCTTC
>NA|TRBV5-5|NA|TRBJ2-1
CASSLAGGSNEQFF
TGTGCCAGCAGCTTGGCTGGCGGGTCCAATGAGCAGTTCTTC
>NA|TRBV5-8|TRBD1|TRBJ1-2
CASSRGQRTSFGYTF
TGTGCCAGCAGCCGGGGACAGCGCACTTCTTTTGGCTACACCTTC
>NA|TRBV7-9|NA|TRBJ1-4
CASSERQTNEKLFF
TGTGCCAGCAGCGAGAGACAAACGAATGAAAAACTGTTTTTT
>NA|TRBV6-5|NA|TRBJ1-1
CASKKQAMTEAFF
TGTGCCAGCAAAAAACAGGCTATGACTGAAGCTTTCTTT
>NA|TRBV19|TRBD1|TRBJ1-1
CASSIRQGRTEAFF
TGTGCCAGTAGTATACGACAGGGAAGAACTGAAGCTTTCTTT
>NA|TRBV15|NA|TRBJ1-3
CATRTGSLSGNTIYF
TGTGCCACCAGGACGGGGTCCCTATCTGGAAACACCATATATTTT
>NA|TRBV5-1|NA|TRBJ2-7
CASSLSGPLEQYF
TGCGCCAGCAGCTTGTCAGGTCCCCTCGAGCAGTACTTC
>NA|TRBV4-1|NA|TRBJ2-3
CASSQDTFPASSTDTQYF
TGCGCCAGCAGCCAAGATACCTTCCCAGCGTCTAGCACAGATACGCAGTATTTT
>NA|TRBV2|NA|TRBJ2-1
CASSERVSSYNEQFF
TGTGCCAGCAGTGAACGCGTAAGCTCCTACAATGAGCAGTTCTTC
>NA|TRBV6-2/TRBV6-3|TRBD2|TRBJ2-5
CASSYYPQRGEQKETQYF
TGTGCCAGCAGTTACTACCCCCAGCGGGGGGAACAAAAAGAGACCCAGTACTTC
>NA|TRBV3-1/TRBV3-2|NA|TRBJ2-1
CASVGSSYNEQFF
TGTGCCAGCGTGGGCAGCTCCTACAATGAGCAGTTCTTC
>NA|TRBV5-1|TRBD1|TRBJ2-1
CASSPDREEQFF
TGCGCCAGCAGCCCGGACAGGGAGGAGCAGTTCTTC
>NA|TRBV7-3|TRBD2|TRBJ2-7
CASSLRGGNSYEQYF
TGTGCCAGCAGCTTACGCGGGGGTAACTCCTACGAGCAGTACTTC
>NA|TRBV3-1/TRBV3-2|TRBD2|TRBJ2-5
CASSQTPGTSFWETQYF
TGTGCCAGCAGCCAGACTCCCGGGACTAGCTTTTGGGAGACCCAGTACTTC
>NA|TRBV4-1|NA|TRBJ2-7
CASSQDSRGDEQYF
TGCGCCAGCAGCCAAGATAGCAGGGGAGACGAGCAGTACTTC
>NA|TRBV3-1/TRBV3-2|TRBD1|TRBJ1-5
CASSQRDREGPQHF
TGTGCCAGCAGCCAAAGGGACAGGGAAGGGCCCCAGCATTTT
>once|TRBV5-1|TRBD1|TRBJ1-6
CASRHRDRGKNSPLHF
TGCGCCAGCAGACACCGGGACAGGGGAAAAAATTCACCCCTCCACTTT
>NA|TRBV5-1|NA|TRBJ2-7
CASSFSQGGYEQYF
TGCGCCAGCAGCTTCTCTCAGGGTGGGTACGAGCAGTACTTC